This T cell receptor beta chain comes out of a study of blood T cells in healthy people across ages. Samples each had at least 5.5 micrograms of total RNA extracted. The germline CDR1 and CDR2 sequences are SGHRS and YFSETQ. The V and J ends lost 4 bases and 5 bases respectively, with 19 bases between them. The CDR3 covers 15 residues. This clonotype occurred a few times. Its specificity is not known. Alongside a J-beta primer mix, a sample-barcoded 5' primer served in a second PCR lasting 7 to 11 cycles. At least 2.5 million CDR3-containing paired-end reads were obtained per sample. In TCRdb, the 5' RACE reads were re-called with MiXCR into one record per CDR3 protein. The sample carries roughly 1,500,000 distinct CDR3 sequences, 35% to 45% recorded once. Study observations and caveats: PBMCs were not sorted, which prevented a conclusive comparison of naive versus antigen-experienced cells. A strong correlation was seen between TCR beta diversity and naive T cell percentage.

The sequenced sample was blood. The chain has TRBV5-1 and TRBJ2-7, with unresolved D. The sequence was collected from a woman under 30 in good health. CDR3 bases: TGCGCCAGCAGCCTGGATCTGGGGAAGGTCGACGAGCAGTACTTC. As protein: CASSLDLGKVDEQYF.